Presented here are 21 T cell receptor beta chains from one specimen sequenced in a study of control samples from healthy donors and cancer patients. Here immunoSEQ multiplex PCR was the method, and the copy in TCRdb shows in-frame clones only, minus some. The sample holds under 150,000 clones; 80% to 95% are singletons and the top ten take about 10%. Sample: blood. The origin of the receptors is a man aged 25-45 years in good health.

The CDR3 DNA is TGTGCCAGCAGTTTATTGGCCTACGAGCAGTACTTC. This encodes CASSLLAYEQYF. The chain carries TRBV28 and TRBJ2-7; D unresolved. The CDR3 extends over 12 amino acids. V was pared by 1 base and J by 2 bases, with 3 bases between. Germline V gene lookup returns CDR1 MDHEN and CDR2 SYDVKM.

The chain carries TRBV3-1 (or the pseudogene TRBV3-2) and TRBJ2-3; D possibly corresponds to TRBD2 (6 bases). Trimming shortened V by 0 bases and J by 1 base, and 14 bases separated the two germline ends. Germline V gene lookup returns CDR1 LGHDT and CDR2 YNNKEL (reference sequence). There are 17 residues in the CDR3. In nucleotides, the CDR3 is TGTGCCAGCAGCCAAGAATCCCTGGGCGGGGGCACAGATACGCAGTATTTT. This sequence encodes CASSQESLGGGTDTQYF.

J is TRBJ1-1 and V is TRBV19; D uncertain. The germline V gene has CDR1 LNHDA and CDR2 SQIVND (reference sequence). V was pared by 7 bases and J by 5 bases, with 14 bases between. The CDR3 is 13 amino acids. The CDR3 region is CASTPGSLTEAFF. The DNA of the CDR3 is TGTGCCAGTACCCCCGGGAGTTTGACTGAAGCTTTCTTT. Supplemented by reference TRBV19 and TRBJ1-1, the full variable domain reads DGGITQSPKYLFRKEGQNVTLSCEQNLNHDAMYWYRQDPGQGLRLIYYSQIVNDFQKGDIAEGYSVSREKKESFPLTVTSAQKNPTAFYLCASTPGSLTEAFFGQGTRLTVV.

The chain joins TRBV27 to TRBJ1-1; the D is unclear. The germline V gene encodes CDR1 MNHEY and CDR2 SMNVEV (reference sequence). This CDR3 spans 14 amino acids. The V end lost 2 bases, the J end lost 0 bases, and 7 bases lay between the germline ends. CDR3 in DNA: TGTGCCAGCAGTTTAATGGGCTTGAACACTGAAGCTTTCTTT. Translation gives CASSLMGLNTEAFF.

This chain joins TRBV25-1 and TRBJ2-3; D is uncertain. CDR1 and CDR2 (germline): MGHDK, SYGVNS. The CDR3 sequence is 12 residues long. V lost 2 bases to trimming and J lost 5 bases, with 5 bases between them. Written as DNA, the CDR3 is TGTGCCAGCAGTGAAATGAGAGATACGCAGTATTTT. Translated: CASSEMRDTQYF.

The J gene is TRBJ2-5, the V gene TRBV6-5; D is unclear. Germline values: CDR1 MNHEY, CDR2 SVGAGI. The V and J ends lost 0 bases and 5 bases respectively, with 13 bases between them. There are 15 residues in the CDR3. CDR3 protein: CASSYSSSVRETQYF. Here the CDR3 DNA reads TGTGCCAGCAGTTACTCGAGCAGCGTGAGGGAGACCCAGTACTTC.

The rearrangement joins TRBV7-2 to TRBJ2-2, with a possible D match to TRBD1 (6 bases). Germline CDR1 and CDR2: SGHTA and FQGNSA. The CDR3 has 17 amino acids. V lost 2 bases, J lost 2 bases, and 15 bases lay in between. In nucleotides, the CDR3 is TGTGCCAGCAGCTTATCGAACCGACAGGCTAACACCGGGGAGCTGTTTTTT. Amino acid sequence: CASSLSNRQANTGELFF.

This chain joins TRBV7-3 and TRBJ2-2; D unclear. Germline V gene data show CDR1 as SGHTA and CDR2 as FQGTGA. Trimming left V 5 bases short and J 5 bases short, with 21 bases between. CDR3 length: 17 amino acids. Here the CDR3 DNA reads TGTGCCAGCAGCCAGCCTCCATCGCAAGGTTGGACCGGGGAGCTGTTTTTT. Translating it yields CASSQPPSQGWTGELFF.

In the case of this clone: The same CDR3 arises from other DNA sequences in this sample as well. The chain carries TRBV28 and TRBJ2-6; 7 nucleotides match TRBD2. J lost 1 base, V lost 5 bases, and 2 bases had no gene match. In germline, CDR1 is MDHEN, CDR2 SYDVKM. The CDR3 spans 15 residues. In DNA, the CDR3 is TGTGCCAGCAGTCCCGGGGGGTCTGGGGCCAACGTCCTGACTTTC. This encodes CASSPGGSGANVLTF.

V usage is TRBV10-1 and J usage is TRBJ2-7; 8 bases agree with TRBD2. V lost 6 bases and J lost 4; bases outside the gene matches: 14. CDR1 WNHNN and CDR2 SYGVQD come from the germline V gene (reference sequence). The CDR3 length is 16 residues. The CDR3 sequence: CASSSSGSTLMYEQYF. CDR3 nucleotide sequence: TGCGCCAGCAGCTCGAGCGGGAGTACGTTGATGTACGAGCAGTACTTC.

This clone was seen only once. V gene TRBV7-3 combines with J gene TRBJ1-5; D not resolved. The CDR3 loop spans 15 amino acids. Germline loops: CDR1 SGHTA, CDR2 FQGTGA. Between the trimmed V and J ends, which lost 3 bases and 0 bases, there was a span of 9 bases. CDR3 sequence: CASSFYPYSNQPQHF. DNA of the CDR3: TGTGCCAGCAGCTTTTATCCGTATAGCAATCAGCCCCAGCATTTT.

V gene TRBV5-4 combines with J gene TRBJ2-2; TRBD2 matches at 11 bases. This CDR3 contains 17 residues. V dropped 3 bases and J dropped 4; count of bases not matched to a gene: 8. Germline V gene data show CDR1 as SGHNT and CDR2 as YYREEE (reference sequence). This CDR3 is CASSWRRSGRVTGELFF. For the CDR3, the DNA is TGTGCCAGCAGCTGGAGGCGTAGCGGGAGGGTCACCGGGGAGCTGTTTTTT.

This chain joins TRBV30 and TRBJ1-5; no firm D call. Between the trimmed V and J ends, which lost 1 base and 7 bases, there was a span of 11 bases. The CDR3 is 13 residues long. Germline values: CDR1 GTSNPN, CDR2 SVGIG (reference sequence). CDR3 sequence reads: CAWSAGSSQPQHF. The CDR3 nucleotides are TGTGCCTGGAGTGCGGGGAGTAGCCAGCCCCAGCATTTT.

The J gene is TRBJ2-7, the V gene TRBV28, with D perhaps matching TRBD1 (7 bases). Germline CDR1 and CDR2: MDHEN and SYDVKM. This CDR3 spans 15 amino acids. The germline V and J ends were trimmed by 3 bases and 0 bases, with 12 bases remaining between them. The CDR3 region has the DNA TGTGCCAGCAGTTTCAGTCAGGGGGGCTCCTACGAGCAGTACTTC. Protein: CASSFSQGGSYEQYF. The variable domain in full, completed from reference TRBV28 and TRBJ2-7, reads DVKVTQSSRYLVKRTGEKVFLECVQDMDHENMFWYRQDPGLGLRLIYFSYDVKMKEKGDIPEGYSVSREKKERFSLILESASTNQTSMYLCASSFSQGGSYEQYFGPGTRLTVT.

Here the CDR3 reads CASSPSGTGDTEAFF. The CDR3 DNA sequence: TGTGCCAGCAGTCCTAGCGGGACAGGAGACACTGAAGCTTTCTTT. The chain carries TRBV2 and TRBJ1-1; 8 bases align to TRBD1. Per germline, CDR1 SNHLY and CDR2 FYNNEI. J gave up 3 bases and V 5 bases, and 8 bases lay outside the gene matches. The CDR3 runs 15 residues. Combining the CDR3 with reference TRBV2 and TRBJ1-1 gives the whole variable domain EPEVTQTPSHQVTQMGQEVILRCVPISNHLYFYWYRQILGQKVEFLVSFYNNEISEKSEIFDDQFSVERPDGSNFTLKIRSTKLEDSAMYFCASSPSGTGDTEAFFGQGTRLTVV.

This clone was seen more than once but under ten times. The chain joins TRBV6-2 or TRBV6-3 to TRBJ2-3, with D uncertain. V lost 4 bases to trimming and J lost 5 bases, with 7 bases between them. CDR3 size: 12 residues. Germline CDR1 reads MNHEY; CDR2 reads SVGEGT. As DNA, the CDR3 is TGTGCCAGCAGTTGGGGAAAAGATACGCAGTATTTT. Amino acids: CASSWGKDTQYF.

The chain combines TRBV15 with TRBJ1-2; perhaps TRBD1 as D (5 bases). The CDR3 totals 18 residues. Germline CDR1 LNHNV, CDR2 YYDKDF (reference sequence). V was shortened by 0 bases and J by 1 base, with 18 bases between the two germline ends. CDR3 amino acids: CATSRDLVRQISNYGYTF. The CDR3, as DNA: TGTGCCACCAGCAGAGATCTTGTTAGACAGATAAGTAACTATGGCTACACCTTC.

V is TRBV7-9 and J is TRBJ1-1, with 8 bases that match TRBD1. The V gene's germline CDR1 is SEHNR and CDR2 FQNEAQ (reference sequence). The CDR3 is made up of 15 amino acids. With V trimmed by 2 bases and J by 1 base, 3 bases remained unmatched. The CDR3 region is CASSLSGTGNTEAFF. Here the CDR3 DNA reads TGTGCCAGCAGCTTATCGGGGACAGGGAACACTGAAGCTTTCTTT.

This clone was detected only once. The chain carries TRBV27 and TRBJ2-3; TRBD2 aligns across 13 bases. V was clipped by 0 bases and J by 6 bases; unmatched bases: 12. The CDR3 has 19 amino acids. The germline V gene encodes CDR1 MNHEY and CDR2 SMNVEV (reference sequence). The CDR3 spells CASSLSRTSGSLLSDTQYF. The CDR3 DNA follows: TGTGCCAGCAGTTTATCGCGGACTAGCGGGAGTCTGTTATCCGATACGCAGTATTTT.

The rearrangement links TRBV25-1 to TRBJ1-6; D ambiguous. The CDR3 runs 13 residues. Germline V gives CDR1 MGHDK, CDR2 SYGVNS. V gave up 2 bases and J gave up 7 bases, with 6 bases separating them. Here the CDR3 reads CASSELWNSPLHF. The CDR3 DNA sequence: TGTGCCAGCAGTGAACTCTGGAATTCACCCCTCCACTTT.

The J gene is TRBJ1-5, the V gene TRBV15; possibly TRBD1 for D (6 bases). The V gene's germline CDR1 is LNHNV and CDR2 YYDKDF (reference sequence). The CDR3 consists of 15 residues. V lost 0 bases and J lost 3, with 9 bases in between. CDR3 coding DNA: TGTGCCACCAGCAGAGACGGACAGAACAATCAGCCCCAGCATTTT. Its protein product is CATSRDGQNNQPQHF.